This TCR beta chain was found in a study of T cell repertoires in cytomegalovirus infection. Each CDR3 protein is one row after TCRdb ran MiXCR on the reads. The sample lists some 800,000 distinct CDR3 sequences, about 30% occurring once. V dropped 1 base and J dropped 8 bases, with 15 bases sitting between them. The CDR3 covers 15 residues. Germline lookup yields CDR1 LNHDA and CDR2 SQIVND (reference sequence). In regard to this clonotype: What it binds is unknown.

J is TRBJ2-1 and V is TRBV19; a weak D match, TRBD1 (5 bases). The TCR was taken from a human donor in good health (CMV status not recorded). Some clones in this sample may be carry-over from other donors' samples. The source material was cultured CD8+ T cells from PBMCs, sampled from culture after CMV antigen stimulation. The CDR3 protein is CASSIAGQGGYEQFF. DNA for the CDR3: TGTGCCAGTAGTATAGCTGGGCAGGGTGGGTATGAGCAGTTCTTC.